Listed below are T cell receptor beta chains from one sample, sequenced in a study of blood T cell repertoires in COVID-19. Using immunoSEQ multiplex PCR, the repertoire was profiled, and TCRdb retains in-frame clones only, with some absent. The sample has under 150,000 clones, roughly 80% seen once; the top ten hold 1.5% to 1.8%. The source material was peripheral blood. The source of these receptors is a man aged 50-60 years with acute or convalescent COVID-19. Both conserved end residues are part of each CDR3. A D gene is named only where the DNA matches it firmly. Only part of the rows carry a size: once, few, many, or a class if the clone is expanded.

v_call: TRBV3-1/TRBV3-2; j_call: TRBJ2-4; d_call: TRBD1; clone_size: NA; cdr3_nt: TGTGCCAGCAGCCAAGGGACAGGGGGTGGCATTCAGTACTTC; cdr3_aa: CASSQGTGGGIQYF
v_call: TRBV10-3; j_call: TRBJ2-2; d_call: TRBD1; clone_size: few; cdr3_nt: TGTGCCATCAGTGCCTCCGGGACAGGGGCCGAGCTGTTTTTT; cdr3_aa: CAISASGTGAELFF
v_call: TRBV7-2; j_call: TRBJ1-3; d_call: TRBD1; clone_size: NA; cdr3_nt: TGTGCCAGCAGGGGGACAGGGGAGAGAAACACCATATATTTT; cdr3_aa: CASRGTGERNTIYF
v_call: TRBV4-1; j_call: TRBJ2-3; d_call: TRBD2; clone_size: NA; cdr3_nt: TGCGCCAGCAGCCAAAGCGCGGGGGTCCGCACAGATACGCAGTATTTT; cdr3_aa: CASSQSAGVRTDTQYF
v_call: TRBV12-5; j_call: TRBJ2-5; d_call: NA; clone_size: NA; cdr3_nt: TGTGCTAGTGGTTTGGCGGGGGTGAGGGTTTCTCAAGAGACCCAGTACTTC; cdr3_aa: CASGLAGVRVSQETQYF
v_call: TRBV11-2; j_call: TRBJ2-2; d_call: NA; clone_size: once; cdr3_nt: TGTGCCAGCAGCTTAGAGGACTGGGCCGCCGGGGAGCTGTTTTTT; cdr3_aa: CASSLEDWAAGELFF
v_call: TRBV10-3; j_call: TRBJ1-2; d_call: NA; clone_size: NA; cdr3_nt: TGTGCCATCAGTGAGTCAGGGGGAAGGGATGGCTACACCTTC; cdr3_aa: CAISESGGRDGYTF
v_call: TRBV4-1; j_call: TRBJ2-7; d_call: NA; clone_size: NA; cdr3_nt: TGCGCCAGCAGCCGCGGAGACAGCTCCTACGAGCAGTACTTC; cdr3_aa: CASSRGDSSYEQYF
v_call: TRBV6-5; j_call: TRBJ1-5; d_call: TRBD1; clone_size: NA; cdr3_nt: TGTGCCAGCGGGGGACAGGGGTATCAGCCCCAGCATTTT; cdr3_aa: CASGGQGYQPQHF
v_call: TRBV7-3; j_call: TRBJ2-5; d_call: TRBD1; clone_size: NA; cdr3_nt: TGTGCCAGCAGCTTAACGGGACAGCTCCAAGAGACCCAGTACTTC; cdr3_aa: CASSLTGQLQETQYF
v_call: TRBV11-2; j_call: TRBJ2-2; d_call: NA; clone_size: NA; cdr3_nt: TGTGCCAGCAGCTTGGCAGGGGGGACCGGGGAGCTGTTTTTT; cdr3_aa: CASSLAGGTGELFF
v_call: TRBV24-1; j_call: TRBJ2-3; d_call: TRBD1; clone_size: NA; cdr3_nt: TGTGCCACCAGTGGGGGACAGGGGGCAGATACGCAGTATTTT; cdr3_aa: CATSGGQGADTQYF
v_call: TRBV3-1/TRBV3-2; j_call: TRBJ1-1; d_call: NA; clone_size: once; cdr3_nt: TGTGCCAGCAGCCAAGGGACCCGGGGGACTGAAGCTTTCTTT; cdr3_aa: CASSQGTRGTEAFF
v_call: TRBV4-1; j_call: TRBJ2-3; d_call: TRBD2; clone_size: NA; cdr3_nt: TGCGCCAGCAGCCCGTCCTCACAACTAGCGGGGACCACAGATACGCAGTATTTT; cdr3_aa: CASSPSSQLAGTTDTQYF
v_call: TRBV30; j_call: TRBJ1-2; d_call: TRBD1; clone_size: NA; cdr3_nt: TGTGCCTGGAGTGTAGGCCAGGGGGATGGCTACACCTTC; cdr3_aa: CAWSVGQGDGYTF
v_call: TRBV5-1; j_call: TRBJ1-1; d_call: NA; clone_size: once; cdr3_nt: TGCGCCAGCAGCTTGTATTCAGGAAACACTGAAGCTTTCTTT; cdr3_aa: CASSLYSGNTEAFF
v_call: TRBV18; j_call: TRBJ1-5; d_call: NA; clone_size: NA; cdr3_nt: TGTGCCAGCTCACCCGGCAGGGCCCAGCCCCAGCATTTT; cdr3_aa: CASSPGRAQPQHF
v_call: TRBV12-5; j_call: TRBJ1-5; d_call: TRBD1; clone_size: NA; cdr3_nt: TGTGCTAGTGGTTTATACACTCGCCTGGGACAGGGGGCGATTCAGCCCCAGCATTTT; cdr3_aa: CASGLYTRLGQGAIQPQHF
v_call: TRBV5-6; j_call: TRBJ1-6; d_call: TRBD1; clone_size: NA; cdr3_nt: TGTGCCAGCAGCCTCAGGGGGCATAATTCACCCCTCCACTTT; cdr3_aa: CASSLRGHNSPLHF
v_call: TRBV7-2; j_call: TRBJ1-5; d_call: TRBD1; clone_size: NA; cdr3_nt: TGTGCCAGCAGCTTAAGAGGGGGCGATCAGCCCCAGCATTTT; cdr3_aa: CASSLRGGDQPQHF
v_call: TRBV9; j_call: TRBJ1-4; d_call: TRBD1; clone_size: NA; cdr3_nt: TGTGCCAGCAGCGTAGATGGGACAGGGAATGAAAAACTGTTTTTT; cdr3_aa: CASSVDGTGNEKLFF
v_call: TRBV3-1/TRBV3-2; j_call: TRBJ1-4; d_call: NA; clone_size: NA; cdr3_nt: TGTGCCAGCAGCCACGAGGGATGGTCTAATGAAAAACTGTTTTTT; cdr3_aa: CASSHEGWSNEKLFF
v_call: TRBV5-1; j_call: TRBJ2-7; d_call: NA; clone_size: NA; cdr3_nt: TGCGCCAGCAGCACAGGACAGTACGAGCAGTACTTC; cdr3_aa: CASSTGQYEQYF
v_call: TRBV10-3; j_call: TRBJ2-3; d_call: TRBD2; clone_size: NA; cdr3_nt: TGTGCCATCACGCCTAGCGGGAGCACAGATACGCAGTATTTT; cdr3_aa: CAITPSGSTDTQYF
v_call: TRBV10-3; j_call: TRBJ1-2; d_call: NA; clone_size: NA; cdr3_nt: TGTGCCATCACGGGGGACGGCTATGGCTACACCTTC; cdr3_aa: CAITGDGYGYTF
v_call: TRBV2; j_call: TRBJ2-4; d_call: TRBD2; clone_size: NA; cdr3_nt: TGTGCCAGCATAGCGGGGGTTTCAGCCAAAAACATTCAGTACTTC; cdr3_aa: CASIAGVSAKNIQYF
v_call: TRBV10-3; j_call: TRBJ1-2; d_call: NA; clone_size: NA; cdr3_nt: TGTGCCGTCGGGGACGGGGGTCGAGGCTACACCTTC; cdr3_aa: CAVGDGGRGYTF
v_call: TRBV5-6; j_call: TRBJ1-1; d_call: NA; clone_size: NA; cdr3_nt: TGTGCCAGCACCCGGGGATGGTTCAATGAAGCTTTCTTT; cdr3_aa: CASTRGWFNEAFF
v_call: TRBV4-1; j_call: TRBJ2-7; d_call: NA; clone_size: once; cdr3_nt: TGCGCCAGCAGCCAAGGACTGTTCGAGGGGAGGCCCTACGAGCAGTACTTC; cdr3_aa: CASSQGLFEGRPYEQYF
v_call: TRBV6-2/TRBV6-3; j_call: TRBJ2-1; d_call: TRBD2; clone_size: NA; cdr3_nt: TGTGCCAGCAGTTACGGGCTAGCGGGTTTCGATGAGCAGTTCTTC; cdr3_aa: CASSYGLAGFDEQFF
v_call: TRBV10-2; j_call: TRBJ1-4; d_call: NA; clone_size: NA; cdr3_nt: TGCGCCAGCAGTGAGTCTGGGAGGGTCGAAAAACTGTTTTTT; cdr3_aa: CASSESGRVEKLFF
v_call: TRBV6-5; j_call: TRBJ1-2; d_call: NA; clone_size: NA; cdr3_nt: TGTGCCAGCAGTTACTATGAGGGAGGCGGCTACACCTTC; cdr3_aa: CASSYYEGGGYTF
v_call: TRBV9; j_call: TRBJ2-7; d_call: NA; clone_size: NA; cdr3_nt: TGTGCCAGCAGCGTAGGAGACGGGGTGGTCTACGAGCAGTACTTC; cdr3_aa: CASSVGDGVVYEQYF
v_call: TRBV20-1; j_call: TRBJ1-2; d_call: NA; clone_size: many; cdr3_nt: TGCAGTGCTAGTTCTTCCCAGGGAGGCTATGGCTACACCTTC; cdr3_aa: CSASSSQGGYGYTF
v_call: TRBV6-5; j_call: TRBJ1-5; d_call: TRBD1; clone_size: NA; cdr3_nt: TGTGCCAGCAGTACCGCAGGGGGCAGGGAGCCCCAGCATTTT; cdr3_aa: CASSTAGGREPQHF
v_call: TRBV6-2/TRBV6-3; j_call: TRBJ2-1; d_call: TRBD2; clone_size: NA; cdr3_nt: TGTGCCAGCAGTTACCTGGCTAGCGGGGAGGTAAATGAGCAGTTCTTC; cdr3_aa: CASSYLASGEVNEQFF
v_call: TRBV3-1/TRBV3-2; j_call: TRBJ2-2; d_call: NA; clone_size: NA; cdr3_nt: TGTGCCAGCGAAAGCCCCGGGGAGCTGTTTTTT; cdr3_aa: CASESPGELFF
v_call: TRBV6-1; j_call: TRBJ1-1; d_call: NA; clone_size: NA; cdr3_nt: TGTGCCAGCAGTGAGGGGGCAAACACTGAAGCTTTCTTT; cdr3_aa: CASSEGANTEAFF
v_call: TRBV29-1; j_call: TRBJ2-2; d_call: TRBD1; clone_size: NA; cdr3_nt: TGCAGCGTTTCGGGACAGGAAAACACCGGGGAGCTGTTTTTT; cdr3_aa: CSVSGQENTGELFF
v_call: TRBV5-8; j_call: TRBJ2-7; d_call: NA; clone_size: NA; cdr3_nt: TGTGCCAGCAGCCCATACAGGGAAAACTACGAGCAGTACTTC; cdr3_aa: CASSPYRENYEQYF
v_call: TRBV12-3/TRBV12-4; j_call: TRBJ1-1; d_call: NA; clone_size: NA; cdr3_nt: TGTGCCAGCAGTTTCACCAGGAACACTGAAGCTTTCTTT; cdr3_aa: CASSFTRNTEAFF
v_call: TRBV6-6; j_call: TRBJ1-5; d_call: NA; clone_size: few; cdr3_nt: TGTGCCAGCAGTTACCCAGAAACCAATCAGCCCCAGCATTTT; cdr3_aa: CASSYPETNQPQHF
v_call: TRBV9; j_call: TRBJ1-4; d_call: TRBD1; clone_size: once; cdr3_nt: TGTGCCAGCAGCGCACACCCCGGGACAGGGGAACTGTTTTTT; cdr3_aa: CASSAHPGTGELFF
v_call: TRBV28; j_call: TRBJ1-3; d_call: NA; clone_size: NA; cdr3_nt: TGTGCCAGCAGGGGTTTCGGGGGGACCGACTCTGGAAACACCATATATTTT; cdr3_aa: CASRGFGGTDSGNTIYF
v_call: TRBV11-2; j_call: TRBJ1-2; d_call: NA; clone_size: few; cdr3_nt: TGTGCCAGCAGCTTAGATCTGGCAGGCGGCTACACCTTC; cdr3_aa: CASSLDLAGGYTF
v_call: TRBV9; j_call: TRBJ1-4; d_call: NA; clone_size: NA; cdr3_nt: TGTGCCAGCAGCCTAGGGAGTTCTAGAAGTGAAAAACTGTTTTTT; cdr3_aa: CASSLGSSRSEKLFF
v_call: TRBV30; j_call: TRBJ1-1; d_call: TRBD1; clone_size: NA; cdr3_nt: TGTGCCTGGAGTCCGGGACAGTCGAACACTGAAGCTTTCTTT; cdr3_aa: CAWSPGQSNTEAFF
v_call: TRBV24-1; j_call: TRBJ2-3; d_call: NA; clone_size: NA; cdr3_nt: TGTGCCACCAGTGACCCATCGGGGGTACGCACAGATACGCAGTATTTT; cdr3_aa: CATSDPSGVRTDTQYF
v_call: TRBV4-1; j_call: TRBJ1-2; d_call: NA; clone_size: NA; cdr3_nt: TGCGCCAGCAGCTACCAGCCGGGAGACATCTATGGCTACACCTTC; cdr3_aa: CASSYQPGDIYGYTF
v_call: TRBV10-2; j_call: TRBJ1-2; d_call: TRBD1; clone_size: NA; cdr3_nt: TGCGCCAGCAGGCGGACAGGGGGAGACTATGGCTACACCTTC; cdr3_aa: CASRRTGGDYGYTF
v_call: TRBV5-4; j_call: TRBJ2-7; d_call: NA; clone_size: NA; cdr3_nt: TGTGCCAGCAGCTTGCCGAACAAACCCTACGAGCAGTACTTC; cdr3_aa: CASSLPNKPYEQYF
v_call: TRBV30; j_call: TRBJ1-2; d_call: NA; clone_size: NA; cdr3_nt: TGTGCCTGGGCGAAGAGAGAGAATGGCTACACCTTC; cdr3_aa: CAWAKRENGYTF
v_call: TRBV5-4; j_call: TRBJ1-2; d_call: NA; clone_size: NA; cdr3_nt: TGTGCCAGCAGTCCCCCTGGGGCCGGCTACACCTTC; cdr3_aa: CASSPPGAGYTF
v_call: TRBV23-1; j_call: TRBJ2-7; d_call: NA; clone_size: NA; cdr3_nt: TGCGCCAGCAGTCATCCCGGGACACGTTTTTTTTTAATTATCCGGCGGTACTTC; cdr3_aa: CASSHPGTRFFLIIRRYF
v_call: TRBV5-1; j_call: TRBJ1-2; d_call: NA; clone_size: NA; cdr3_nt: TGCGCCAGCAGCTTGGCGAGCGCCCGGAACTATGGCTACACCTTC; cdr3_aa: CASSLASARNYGYTF
v_call: TRBV12-3/TRBV12-4; j_call: TRBJ1-2; d_call: TRBD1; clone_size: NA; cdr3_nt: TGTGCCAGCAGAAAAGGGGACAGGGGGTTTGGAACCTTC; cdr3_aa: CASRKGDRGFGTF
v_call: TRBV15; j_call: TRBJ1-1; d_call: NA; clone_size: NA; cdr3_nt: TGTGCCACCAGCAGATCGCGGACAATCCCGCAAGAAGCTTTCTTT; cdr3_aa: CATSRSRTIPQEAFF
v_call: TRBV5-1; j_call: TRBJ1-1; d_call: TRBD1; clone_size: NA; cdr3_nt: TGCGCCAGCAGCTCGACAGGGATGGGCACTGAAGCTTTCTTT; cdr3_aa: CASSSTGMGTEAFF
v_call: TRBV5-1; j_call: TRBJ2-1; d_call: TRBD1; clone_size: NA; cdr3_nt: TGCGCCAGCAGCTTTGTGCCCCCTGGACAGGGGGGGACCAACAATGAGCAGTTCTTC; cdr3_aa: CASSFVPPGQGGTNNEQFF